A selection of T cell receptor beta chains follows, all from one sample in a study of patients and donors after allogeneic stem cell transplantation. TCRdb reprocessed the RT-PCR reads with MiXCR, giving one entry per CDR3 protein. This repertoire shows fewer than 30,000 distinct CDR3 sequences, approximately 8.8% found once; its top ten account for almost 50%. Sequencing was carried out using blood, either unsorted or a sorted T cell fraction (not recorded which). Receptors were obtained from a human donor who was either an allogeneic HSCT recipient or a stem cell or donor lymphocyte infusion donor (not recorded which). It is not recorded whose cells these are; they may come from a transplant donor. Both conserved end residues are part of each CDR3. Some rows have no size entry. The others give once, few or many, or a class for an expanded clone.

TRBJ2-5 many TRBV7-9 CASSLAKRGGQETQYF
TRBJ1-6 few TRBV6-5 CASSFDRVLDSPLHF
TRBJ2-1 many TRBV19 CASSIESSGRYNEQFF
TRBJ1-5 few TRBV5-5 CASSLTGGRNQPQHF
TRBJ2-1 many TRBV5-1 CASSLSSRVTSINEQFF
TRBJ2-1 many TRBV5-1 CASDPGTDSYNEQFF
TRBJ1-2 - TRBV7-9 CASSLGPGRYTF
TRBJ1-5 few TRBV5-6 CASSAINQPQHF
TRBJ2-1 few TRBV27 CASSFSLAGYNEQFF
TRBJ2-1 - TRBV28 CASSWTGSSYNEQFF
TRBJ2-5 - TRBV7-9 CASSSGGAGETQYF
TRBJ2-5 - TRBV7-6 CASSLVGRVREETQYF
TRBJ2-7 - TRBV28 CASSLSGLAGGGQYF
TRBJ2-1 many TRBV5-1 CASSLGTSGPFTQFF
TRBJ2-5 few TRBV20-1 CSARDWKETQYF
TRBJ1-3 many TRBV3-1 CASSQDLRPGNTIYF
TRBJ2-7 many TRBV15 CATSRQSELAEQYF
TRBJ2-7 few TRBV28 CASSFGQGQSEQYF
TRBJ1-2 many TRBV11-3 CASSLENEVIYGYTF
TRBJ2-1 few TRBV10-3 CAISDHIGNDEQFF
TRBJ2-1 many TRBV4-1 CASSPLWTSGRRRSSYNEQFF
TRBJ1-6 many TRBV20-1 CSARYFSSYNSPLHF
TRBJ2-5 many TRBV12-3/TRBV12-4 CASSTSGGAQETQYF
TRBJ1-1 many TRBV18 CASSPQRMNTEAFF
TRBJ2-2 many TRBV2 CASSEDARGTGELFF
TRBJ2-1 many TRBV18 CASSPWRGGDNEQFF
TRBJ2-7 - TRBV7-9 CASSAGVQAGQYF
TRBJ2-3 few TRBV7-2 CASSGGGVRTDTQYF
TRBJ2-3 many TRBV15 CATSRYVLGASTDTQYF
TRBJ1-4 - TRBV2 CAGSGARNEKLFF
TRBJ2-5 many TRBV15 CATSRDLLGRETQYF
TRBJ1-2 many TRBV2 CASSAEGGVAYGYTF